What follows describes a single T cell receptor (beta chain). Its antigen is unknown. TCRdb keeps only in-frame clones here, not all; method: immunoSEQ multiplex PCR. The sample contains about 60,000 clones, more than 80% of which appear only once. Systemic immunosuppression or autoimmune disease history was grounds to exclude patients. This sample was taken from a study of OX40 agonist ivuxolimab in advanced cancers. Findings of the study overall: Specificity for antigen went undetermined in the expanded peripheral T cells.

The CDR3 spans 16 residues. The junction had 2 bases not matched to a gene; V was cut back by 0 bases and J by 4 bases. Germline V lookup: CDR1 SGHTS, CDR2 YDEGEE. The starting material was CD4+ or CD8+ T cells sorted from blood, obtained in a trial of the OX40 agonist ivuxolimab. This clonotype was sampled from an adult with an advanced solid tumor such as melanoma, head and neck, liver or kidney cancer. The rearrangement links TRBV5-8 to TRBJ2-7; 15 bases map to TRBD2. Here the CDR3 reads CASSLGGLAGGYEQYF. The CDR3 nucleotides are TGTGCCAGCAGCTTGGGCGGACTAGCGGGAGGGTACGAGCAGTACTTC.